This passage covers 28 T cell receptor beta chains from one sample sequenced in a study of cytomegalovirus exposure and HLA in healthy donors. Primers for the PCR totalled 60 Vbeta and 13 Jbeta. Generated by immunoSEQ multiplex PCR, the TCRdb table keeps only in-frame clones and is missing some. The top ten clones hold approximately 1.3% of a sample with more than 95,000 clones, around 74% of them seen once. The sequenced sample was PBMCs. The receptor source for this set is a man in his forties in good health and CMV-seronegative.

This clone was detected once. The CDR3 bases are TGTGCCAGCAGCTCACCCCCAGGGTCGAACTATGGCTACACCTTC. Residues: CASSSPPGSNYGYTF. This sequence joins TRBV5-4 and TRBJ1-2; a possible D gene is TRBD1 (5 bases). The germline V and J ends were trimmed by 3 bases and 2 bases, with 14 bases remaining between them. CDR1 is SGHNT, CDR2 YYREEE, per germline (reference sequence). CDR3 size: 15 residues.

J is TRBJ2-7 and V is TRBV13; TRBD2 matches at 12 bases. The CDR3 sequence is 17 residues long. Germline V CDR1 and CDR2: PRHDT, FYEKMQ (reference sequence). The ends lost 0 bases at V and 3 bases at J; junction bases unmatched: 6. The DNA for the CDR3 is TGTGCCAGCAGCTTAGGCTCCCTAGCGGGGGGGCTCTACGAGCAGTACTTC. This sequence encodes CASSLGSLAGGLYEQYF.

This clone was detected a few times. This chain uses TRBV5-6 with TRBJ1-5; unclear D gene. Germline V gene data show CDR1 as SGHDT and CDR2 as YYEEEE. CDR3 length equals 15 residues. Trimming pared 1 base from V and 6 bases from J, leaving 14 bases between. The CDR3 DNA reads TGTGCCAGCAGCTTGCGCGAGTCGGGGATTCAGCCCCAGCATTTT. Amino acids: CASSLRESGIQPQHF.

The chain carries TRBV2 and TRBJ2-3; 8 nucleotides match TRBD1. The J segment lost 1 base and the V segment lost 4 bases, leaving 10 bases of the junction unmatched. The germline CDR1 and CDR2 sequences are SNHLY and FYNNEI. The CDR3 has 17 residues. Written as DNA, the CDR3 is TGTGCCAGCAGTGTCCGCAGGGGGCTGTATGGCACAGATACGCAGTATTTT. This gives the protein CASSVRRGLYGTDTQYF.

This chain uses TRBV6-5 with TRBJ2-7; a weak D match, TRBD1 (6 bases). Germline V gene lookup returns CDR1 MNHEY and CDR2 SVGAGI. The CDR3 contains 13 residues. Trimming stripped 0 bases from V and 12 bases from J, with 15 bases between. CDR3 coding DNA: TGTGCCAGCAGTTACTCAATGGGGACATTCGCGTACTTC. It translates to CASSYSMGTFAYF.

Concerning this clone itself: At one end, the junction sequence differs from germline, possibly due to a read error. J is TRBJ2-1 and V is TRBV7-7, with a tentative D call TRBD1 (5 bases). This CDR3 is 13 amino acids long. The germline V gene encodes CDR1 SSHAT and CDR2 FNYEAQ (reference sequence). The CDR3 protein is CASSAGPYNEQFF. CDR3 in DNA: TGTGCTAGCAGCGCAGGGCCCTACAATGAGCAGTTCTTC.

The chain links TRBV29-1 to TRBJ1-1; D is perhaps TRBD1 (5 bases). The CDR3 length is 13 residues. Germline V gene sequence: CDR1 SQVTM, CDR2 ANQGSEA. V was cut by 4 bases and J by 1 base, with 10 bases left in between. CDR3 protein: CSVVGHQNTEAFF. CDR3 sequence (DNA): TGCAGCGTTGTCGGACACCAGAACACTGAAGCTTTCTTT.

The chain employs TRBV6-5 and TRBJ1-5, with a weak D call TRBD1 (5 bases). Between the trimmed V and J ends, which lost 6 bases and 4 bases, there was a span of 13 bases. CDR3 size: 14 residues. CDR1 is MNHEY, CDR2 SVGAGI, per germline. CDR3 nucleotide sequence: TGTGCCAGCAGCTCGGGGCGGGGTAATCAGCCCCAGCATTTT. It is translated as CASSSGRGNQPQHF.

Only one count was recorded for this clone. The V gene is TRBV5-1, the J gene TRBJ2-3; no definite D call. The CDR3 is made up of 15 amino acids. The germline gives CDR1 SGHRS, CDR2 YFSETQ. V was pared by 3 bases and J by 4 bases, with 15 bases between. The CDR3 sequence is CASSSQPAASDTQYF. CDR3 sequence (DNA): TGCGCCAGCAGCTCCCAGCCCGCGGCGTCAGATACGCAGTATTTT.

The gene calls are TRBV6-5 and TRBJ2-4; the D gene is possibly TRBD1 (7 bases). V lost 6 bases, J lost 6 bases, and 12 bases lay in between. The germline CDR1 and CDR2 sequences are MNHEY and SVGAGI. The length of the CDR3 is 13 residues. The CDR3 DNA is TGTGCCAGCAGAAGACAGGGAGGAAACATTCAGTACTTC. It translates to CASRRQGGNIQYF.

The CDR3 reads CASSLAGTANSPLHF. The CDR3 DNA sequence: TGTGCCAGCAGCTTGGCCGGGACAGCTAATTCACCCCTCCACTTT. This chain uses TRBV5-8 with TRBJ1-6; 7 bases agree with TRBD1. V gave up 0 bases and J gave up 6 bases; unmatched junction bases: 3. This CDR3 is built from 15 residues. Germline CDR1 is SGHTS and CDR2 is YDEGEE.

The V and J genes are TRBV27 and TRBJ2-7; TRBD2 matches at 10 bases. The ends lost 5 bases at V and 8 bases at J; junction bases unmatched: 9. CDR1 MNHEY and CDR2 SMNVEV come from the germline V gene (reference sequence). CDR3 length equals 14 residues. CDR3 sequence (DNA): TGTGCCAGCAGTCCCCTGGGTAGCGGGGGGAAGCAGTACTTC. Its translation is CASSPLGSGGKQYF.

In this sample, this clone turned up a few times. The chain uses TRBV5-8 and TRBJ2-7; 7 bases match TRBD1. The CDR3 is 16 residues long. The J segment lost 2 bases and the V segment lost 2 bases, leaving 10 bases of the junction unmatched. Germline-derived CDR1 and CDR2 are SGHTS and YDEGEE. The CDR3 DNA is TGTGCCAGCAGCTTACCACCGGGACAGCCCCCCTACGAGCAGTACTTC. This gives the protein CASSLPPGQPPYEQYF.

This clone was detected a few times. In DNA form, the CDR3 reads TGTGCCAGCAGTGAACCGGGACTTTCCTCCTACGAGCAGTACTTC. This sequence encodes CASSEPGLSSYEQYF. This sequence joins TRBV6-1 and TRBJ2-7; D might be TRBD2 (6 bases). Germline CDR1 and CDR2: MNHNS and SASEGT. V was clipped by 2 bases and J by 0 bases, with 11 bases between them. This CDR3 spans 15 amino acids.

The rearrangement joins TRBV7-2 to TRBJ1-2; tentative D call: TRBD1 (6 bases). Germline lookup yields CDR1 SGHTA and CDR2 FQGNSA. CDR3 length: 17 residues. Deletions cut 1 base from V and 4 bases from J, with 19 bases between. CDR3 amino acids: CASSLEVGGAGAYGYTF. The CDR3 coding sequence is TGTGCCAGCAGCTTAGAGGTCGGGGGGGCGGGAGCCTATGGCTACACCTTC.

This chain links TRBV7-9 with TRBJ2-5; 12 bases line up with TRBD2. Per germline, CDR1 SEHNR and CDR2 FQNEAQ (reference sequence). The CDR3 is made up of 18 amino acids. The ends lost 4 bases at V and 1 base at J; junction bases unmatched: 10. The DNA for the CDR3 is TGTGCCAGCAGCTATTGGACTAGCGGGATGCGTGTCCAAGAGACCCAGTACTTC. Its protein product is CASSYWTSGMRVQETQYF.

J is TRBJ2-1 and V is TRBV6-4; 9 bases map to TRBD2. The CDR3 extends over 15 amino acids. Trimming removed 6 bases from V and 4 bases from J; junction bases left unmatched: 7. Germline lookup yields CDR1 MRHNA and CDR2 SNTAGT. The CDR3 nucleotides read TGTGCCAGCAGGGTAGCGGGAGAAAAGTACAATGAGCAGTTCTTC. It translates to CASRVAGEKYNEQFF.

This CDR3 is CATSRDIGGSPLHF. As DNA, the CDR3 is TGTGCCACCAGCAGAGATATAGGAGGTTCACCCCTCCACTTT. The chain has TRBV15 and TRBJ1-6; D not resolved. The CDR3 totals 14 residues. V lost 0 bases and J lost 9, with 9 bases in between. CDR1 is LNHNV, CDR2 YYDKDF, per germline (reference sequence).

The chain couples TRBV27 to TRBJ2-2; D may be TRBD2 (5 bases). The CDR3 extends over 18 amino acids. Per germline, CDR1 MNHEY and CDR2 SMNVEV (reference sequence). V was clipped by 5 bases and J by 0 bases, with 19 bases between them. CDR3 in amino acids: CASSPDDRGLANTGELFF. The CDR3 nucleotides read TGTGCCAGCAGTCCGGACGACCGGGGTCTAGCGAACACCGGGGAGCTGTTTTTT.

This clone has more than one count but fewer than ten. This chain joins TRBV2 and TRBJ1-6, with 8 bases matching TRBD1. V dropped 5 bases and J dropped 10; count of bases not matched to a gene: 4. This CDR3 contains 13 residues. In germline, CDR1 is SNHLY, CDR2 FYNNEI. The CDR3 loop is CASSYRGGSPLHF. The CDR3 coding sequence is TGTGCCAGCAGTTACAGGGGGGGATCACCCCTCCACTTT. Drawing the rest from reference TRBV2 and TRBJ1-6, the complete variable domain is EPEVTQTPSHQVTQMGQEVILRCVPISNHLYFYWYRQILGQKVEFLVSFYNNEISEKSEIFDDQFSVERPDGSNFTLKIRSTKLEDSAMYFCASSYRGGSPLHFGNGTRLTVT.

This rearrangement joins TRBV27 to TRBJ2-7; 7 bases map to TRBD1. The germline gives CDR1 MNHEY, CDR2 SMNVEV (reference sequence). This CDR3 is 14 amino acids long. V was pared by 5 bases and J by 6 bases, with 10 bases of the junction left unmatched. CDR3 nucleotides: TGTGCCAGCAGTCGGACAGGCTTGTTTCGCGAGCAGTACTTC. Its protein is CASSRTGLFREQYF.

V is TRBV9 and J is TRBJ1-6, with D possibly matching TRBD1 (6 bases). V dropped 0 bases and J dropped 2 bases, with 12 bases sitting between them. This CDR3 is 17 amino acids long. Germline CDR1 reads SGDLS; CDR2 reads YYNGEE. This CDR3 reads CASSVDGAGAYNSPLHF. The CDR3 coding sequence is TGTGCCAGCAGCGTAGATGGGGCAGGGGCCTATAATTCACCCCTCCACTTT.

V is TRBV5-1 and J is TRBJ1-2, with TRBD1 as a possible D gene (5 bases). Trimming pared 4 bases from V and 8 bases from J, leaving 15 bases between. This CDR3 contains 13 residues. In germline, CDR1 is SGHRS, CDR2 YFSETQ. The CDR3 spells CASSTNKGYGYTF. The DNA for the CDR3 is TGCGCCAGCAGCACAAACAAGGGGTACGGCTACACCTTC.

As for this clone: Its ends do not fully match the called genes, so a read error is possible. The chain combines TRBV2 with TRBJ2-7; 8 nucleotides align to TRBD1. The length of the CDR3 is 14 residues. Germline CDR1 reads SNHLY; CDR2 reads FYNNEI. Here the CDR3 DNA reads TGTGCTAGCAGGTATTTTCAGGGGGCTTATGAGCAGTACTTC. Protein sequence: CASRYFQGAYEQYF.

CDR3 bases: TGTGCCAGCAGCCCCGGCAGGGCCAATGAGCAGTTCTTC. Translation gives CASSPGRANEQFF. The genes are TRBV7-8 and TRBJ2-1; the D gene is possibly TRBD1 (5 bases). The V and J ends lost 5 bases and 6 bases respectively, with 11 bases between them. CDR3 length equals 13 residues. CDR1 SGHVS and CDR2 FQNEAQ come from the germline V gene.

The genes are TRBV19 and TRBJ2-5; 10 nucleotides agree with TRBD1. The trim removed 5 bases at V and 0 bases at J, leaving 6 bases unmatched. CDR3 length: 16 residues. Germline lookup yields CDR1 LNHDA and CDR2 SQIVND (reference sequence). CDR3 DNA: TGTGCCAGTAGTTTCCGGGACAGGGGCTACCAAGAGACCCAGTACTTC. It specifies CASSFRDRGYQETQYF. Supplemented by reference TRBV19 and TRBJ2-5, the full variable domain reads DGGITQSPKYLFRKEGQNVTLSCEQNLNHDAMYWYRQDPGQGLRLIYYSQIVNDFQKGDIAEGYSVSREKKESFPLTVTSAQKNPTAFYLCASSFRDRGYQETQYFGPGTRLLVL.

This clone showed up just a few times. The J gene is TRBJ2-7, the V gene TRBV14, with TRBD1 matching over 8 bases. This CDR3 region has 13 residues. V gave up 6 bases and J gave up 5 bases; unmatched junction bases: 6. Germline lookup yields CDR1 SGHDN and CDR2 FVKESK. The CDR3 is CASRRTGRNEQYF. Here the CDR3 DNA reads TGTGCCAGCAGGAGGACAGGGCGGAACGAGCAGTACTTC. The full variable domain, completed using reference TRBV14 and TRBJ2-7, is EAGVTQFPSHSVIEKGQTVTLRCDPISGHDNLYWYRRVMGKEIKFLLHFVKESKQDESGMPNNRFLAERTGGTYSTLKVQPAELEDSGVYFCASRRTGRNEQYFGPGTRLTVT.

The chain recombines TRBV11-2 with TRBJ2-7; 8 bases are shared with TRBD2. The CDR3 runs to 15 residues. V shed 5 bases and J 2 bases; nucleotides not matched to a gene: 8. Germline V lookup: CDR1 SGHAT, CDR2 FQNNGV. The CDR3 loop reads CASSQGERGTYEQYF. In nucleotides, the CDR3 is TGTGCCAGCAGCCAGGGAGAGCGGGGGACCTACGAGCAGTACTTC.